This T cell receptor (beta chain) is drawn from a study of blood T cells in healthy people across ages. A sample-barcoded 5' primer and a J-beta primer mix were used in a second PCR of roughly 7 to 11 cycles. TCRdb reanalysed the 5' RACE reads using MiXCR and keeps one entry per CDR3 protein. The sample yields some 1.5 million distinct CDR3 sequences, roughly 27% seen once. Trimming took off 3 bases at V and 6 bases at J, with 6 bases between the two ends. Germline lookup yields CDR1 SGHTA and CDR2 FQGNSA. The CDR3 contains 11 residues. The sample holds many counts of this clonotype. The sequencing sample was made of blood. This clonotype was sampled from a woman in her twenties or thirties in good health. The chain couples TRBV7-2 to TRBJ2-7; D is unresolved. CDR3 sequence: CASSLWVEQYF. The CDR3 DNA sequence: TGTGCCAGCAGCTTGTGGGTCGAGCAGTACTTC.